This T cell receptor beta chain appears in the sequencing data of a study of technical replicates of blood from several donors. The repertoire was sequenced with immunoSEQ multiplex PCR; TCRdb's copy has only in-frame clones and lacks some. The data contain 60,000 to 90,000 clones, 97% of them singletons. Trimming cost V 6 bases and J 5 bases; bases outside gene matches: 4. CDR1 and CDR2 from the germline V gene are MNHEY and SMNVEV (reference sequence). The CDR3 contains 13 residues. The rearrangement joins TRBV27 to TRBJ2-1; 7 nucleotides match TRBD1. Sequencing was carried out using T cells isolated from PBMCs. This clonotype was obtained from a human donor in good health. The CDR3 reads CASSYDRDNEQFF. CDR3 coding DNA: TGTGCCAGCAGCTACGACAGGGACAATGAGCAGTTCTTC.